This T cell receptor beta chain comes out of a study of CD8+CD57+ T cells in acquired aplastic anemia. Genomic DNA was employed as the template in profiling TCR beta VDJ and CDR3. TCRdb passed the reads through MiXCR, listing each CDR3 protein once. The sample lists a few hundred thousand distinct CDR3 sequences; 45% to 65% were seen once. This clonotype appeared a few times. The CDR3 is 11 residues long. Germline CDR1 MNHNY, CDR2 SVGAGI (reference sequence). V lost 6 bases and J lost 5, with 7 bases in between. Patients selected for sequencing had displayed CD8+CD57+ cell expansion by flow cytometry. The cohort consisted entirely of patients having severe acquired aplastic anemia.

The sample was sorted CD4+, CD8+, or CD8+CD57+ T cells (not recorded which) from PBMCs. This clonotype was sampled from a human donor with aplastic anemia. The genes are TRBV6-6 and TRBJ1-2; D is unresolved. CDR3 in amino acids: CASRREYGYTF. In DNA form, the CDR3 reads TGTGCCAGCAGGAGAGAGTATGGCTACACCTTC.